The sequence of this TCR beta chain was determined in a study of cytomegalovirus exposure and HLA in healthy donors. Generated by immunoSEQ multiplex PCR, the TCRdb table keeps only in-frame clones and is missing some. The repertoire consists of about 58,000 clones, with 90% occurring once and the leading ten covering about 1%. Broader study findings: The authors listed 164 TCR beta chains as cytomegalovirus-associated. According to reports, the classifier identified cytomegalovirus status with high specificity and sensitivity. Rare TCR sequences predominated, though certain public TCRs were found in many donors.

The CDR3 runs to 17 residues. Germline V gene lookup returns CDR1 LGHNA and CDR2 YSLEER. The ends lost 1 base at V and 0 bases at J; junction bases unmatched: 5. In the case of this clone: Its antigen remains unidentified.

These donors were members of the roughly 120-subject validation cohort, a group separate from the approximately 700-subject first cohort. This chain joins TRBV4-3 and TRBJ2-1; 8 nucleotides agree with TRBD2. The source of this sequence is a man aged 18 to 35 in good health and CMV-seronegative. The sequenced sample consisted of PBMCs. In nucleotides, the CDR3 is TGCGCCAGCAGCCAAGTTAGCGGGACGAGCTCCTACAATGAGCAGTTCTTC. This encodes CASSQVSGTSSYNEQFF.